Listed below are T cell receptor beta chains from one sample, sequenced in a study of cytomegalovirus exposure and HLA in healthy donors. Clones were read by immunoSEQ multiplex PCR, and TCRdb kept only the in-frame ones, dropping some. The sample carries around 97,000 clones, approximately 9% recorded once. The sample consisted of PBMCs. The receptors here all came from a man aged 50-59 years in good health and CMV-seropositive. CDR3s include the opening cysteine and the closing phenylalanine or tryptophan. The D gene is left open where the match is weak. Clone size is shown for a subset of rows, as once, few, many or a class of expanded clone.

cdr3_aa: CASSLDIDEQFF
cdr3_nt: TGCGCCAGCAGCTTGGACATCGATGAGCAGTTCTTC
j_call: TRBJ2-1
clone_size: few
cdr3_length: 12
v_call: TRBV5-1
d_call: -

cdr3_aa: CASISEVRNYGYTF
cdr3_nt: TGTGCCAGCATAAGCGAGGTTCGGAACTATGGCTACACCTTC
j_call: TRBJ1-2
clone_size: -
cdr3_length: 14
v_call: TRBV28
d_call: -

cdr3_aa: CASSVGQDNSPLHF
cdr3_nt: TGTGCCAGCAGCGTGGGACAGGATAATTCACCCCTCCACTTT
j_call: TRBJ1-6
clone_size: few
cdr3_length: 14
v_call: TRBV9
d_call: TRBD1

cdr3_aa: CASRRFSVGELFF
cdr3_nt: TGTGCCAGCAGGAGATTTAGCGTCGGGGAGCTGTTTTTT
j_call: TRBJ2-2
clone_size: -
cdr3_length: 13
v_call: TRBV6-1
d_call: -

cdr3_aa: CASRGQGNSPLHF
cdr3_nt: TGCGCCAGCAGGGGACAGGGTAATTCACCCCTCCACTTT
j_call: TRBJ1-6
clone_size: -
cdr3_length: 13
v_call: TRBV5-1
d_call: TRBD1

cdr3_aa: CASSLAQWQGTEAFF
cdr3_nt: TGTGCCAGCAGCTTAGCGCAATGGCAGGGGACTGAAGCTTTCTTT
j_call: TRBJ1-1
clone_size: -
cdr3_length: 15
v_call: TRBV7-9
d_call: -

cdr3_aa: CASSPLLSGGETQYF
cdr3_nt: TGTGCCAGCTCACCACTCTTATCAGGGGGAGAGACCCAGTACTTC
j_call: TRBJ2-5
clone_size: -
cdr3_length: 15
v_call: TRBV18
d_call: TRBD1

cdr3_aa: CSVSQGVFYEQYF
cdr3_nt: TGCAGCGTTTCACAGGGGGTGTTCTACGAGCAGTACTTC
j_call: TRBJ2-7
clone_size: few
cdr3_length: 13
v_call: TRBV29-1
d_call: TRBD1

cdr3_aa: CASRPGGRDQPQHF
cdr3_nt: TGTGCCAGTAGGCCAGGGGGCAGGGATCAGCCCCAGCATTTT
j_call: TRBJ1-5
clone_size: few
cdr3_length: 14
v_call: TRBV19
d_call: TRBD1

cdr3_aa: CASSLNIPTNEKLFF
cdr3_nt: TGTGCCAGCAGCCTTAACATTCCAACTAATGAAAAACTGTTTTTT
j_call: TRBJ1-4
clone_size: -
cdr3_length: 15
v_call: TRBV6-5
d_call: -

cdr3_aa: CASSQETGRETQYF
cdr3_nt: TGTGCCAGCAGCCAAGAGACAGGCCGGGAGACCCAGTACTTC
j_call: TRBJ2-5
clone_size: few
cdr3_length: 14
v_call: TRBV4-2
d_call: -

cdr3_aa: CASSPGDGTRPQHF
cdr3_nt: TGCGCCAGCAGCCCGGGGGACGGGACCCGGCCCCAGCATTTT
j_call: TRBJ1-5
clone_size: -
cdr3_length: 14
v_call: TRBV4-1
d_call: -

cdr3_aa: CASSLRGGNEQFF
cdr3_nt: TGTGCCAGCAGCCTCCGGGGGGGAAATGAGCAGTTCTTC
j_call: TRBJ2-1
clone_size: -
cdr3_length: 13
v_call: TRBV6-4
d_call: TRBD2

cdr3_aa: CASSPPGQARDTQYF
cdr3_nt: TGTGCCAGCTCACCACCAGGACAGGCCAGAGATACGCAGTATTTT
j_call: TRBJ2-3
clone_size: -
cdr3_length: 15
v_call: TRBV18
d_call: TRBD1

cdr3_aa: CASSGWGATDTQYF
cdr3_nt: TGCGCCAGCAGCGGCTGGGGAGCCACAGATACGCAGTATTTT
j_call: TRBJ2-3
clone_size: few
cdr3_length: 14
v_call: TRBV5-1
d_call: -

cdr3_aa: CASSWGGRQYF
cdr3_nt: TGTGCCAGCAGTTGGGGGGGGAGGCAGTACTTC
j_call: TRBJ2-7
clone_size: -
cdr3_length: 11
v_call: TRBV27
d_call: TRBD2

cdr3_aa: CASRGTGGGSNQPQHF
cdr3_nt: TGTGCCAGCAGGGGGACAGGGGGAGGAAGCAATCAGCCCCAGCATTTT
j_call: TRBJ1-5
clone_size: few
cdr3_length: 16
v_call: TRBV2
d_call: TRBD1

cdr3_aa: CASSFGGNQPQHF
cdr3_nt: TGTGCCAGCAGCTTCGGAGGGAATCAGCCCCAGCATTTT
j_call: TRBJ1-5
clone_size: -
cdr3_length: 13
v_call: TRBV5-6
d_call: -

cdr3_aa: CASSVAGQGASTEAFF
cdr3_nt: TGTGCCAGCAGCGTAGCGGGACAGGGGGCGAGCACTGAAGCTTTCTTT
j_call: TRBJ1-1
clone_size: -
cdr3_length: 16
v_call: TRBV9
d_call: TRBD1

cdr3_aa: CSVTQGQGKVNTEAFF
cdr3_nt: TGCAGCGTCACTCAGGGACAGGGGAAGGTCAACACTGAAGCTTTCTTT
j_call: TRBJ1-1
clone_size: -
cdr3_length: 16
v_call: TRBV29-1
d_call: TRBD1

cdr3_aa: CASSFGTGGANTEAFF
cdr3_nt: TGTGCCAGCAGTTTCGGGACAGGGGGCGCCAACACTGAAGCTTTCTTT
j_call: TRBJ1-1
clone_size: few
cdr3_length: 16
v_call: TRBV6-5
d_call: TRBD1

cdr3_aa: CASGRGAGGSTGELFF
cdr3_nt: TGTGCCAGTGGAAGGGGAGCGGGAGGATCCACCGGGGAGCTGTTTTTT
j_call: TRBJ2-2
clone_size: few
cdr3_length: 16
v_call: TRBV2
d_call: TRBD2

cdr3_aa: CATRGTVAMNTEAFF
cdr3_nt: TGTGCCACCCGAGGGACAGTGGCGATGAACACTGAAGCTTTCTTT
j_call: TRBJ1-1
clone_size: many
cdr3_length: 15
v_call: TRBV2
d_call: TRBD1

cdr3_aa: CASSYGSGDAYGYTF
cdr3_nt: TGTGCCAGCAGTTACGGTTCGGGGGACGCCTATGGCTACACCTTC
j_call: TRBJ1-2
clone_size: few
cdr3_length: 15
v_call: TRBV10-3
d_call: -

cdr3_aa: CASNNEQGQGRAGELFF
cdr3_nt: TGTGCCAGTAACAATGAGCAAGGACAGGGGAGGGCCGGGGAGCTGTTTTTT
j_call: TRBJ2-2
clone_size: -
cdr3_length: 17
v_call: TRBV19
d_call: TRBD1

cdr3_aa: CASSRQGAGTEAFF
cdr3_nt: TGTGCCAGCAGCCGCCAGGGGGCTGGCACTGAAGCTTTCTTT
j_call: TRBJ1-1
clone_size: -
cdr3_length: 14
v_call: TRBV7-9
d_call: TRBD1

cdr3_aa: CATSRGTGSTEAFF
cdr3_nt: TGTGCCACCAGCAGAGGAACAGGGTCCACTGAAGCTTTCTTT
j_call: TRBJ1-1
clone_size: -
cdr3_length: 14
v_call: TRBV15
d_call: -

cdr3_aa: CASSRQGLASGYTF
cdr3_nt: TGTGCCAGCAGTAGACAGGGTTTAGCATCCGGCTACACCTTC
j_call: TRBJ1-2
clone_size: -
cdr3_length: 14
v_call: TRBV28
d_call: TRBD1

cdr3_aa: CASSFRGNNQPQHF
cdr3_nt: TGTGCCAGCAGTTTTCGGGGGAACAATCAGCCCCAGCATTTT
j_call: TRBJ1-5
clone_size: few
cdr3_length: 14
v_call: TRBV27
d_call: -

cdr3_aa: CASSFSGGAVGQETQYF
cdr3_nt: TGTGCCAGCAGTTTTAGTGGCGGCGCCGTCGGGCAAGAGACCCAGTACTTC
j_call: TRBJ2-5
clone_size: few
cdr3_length: 17
v_call: TRBV28
d_call: -

cdr3_aa: CASSPRQITNEKLFF
cdr3_nt: TGTGCCAGCAGCCCCCGACAGATAACTAATGAAAAACTGTTTTTT
j_call: TRBJ1-4
clone_size: few
cdr3_length: 15
v_call: TRBV7-2
d_call: -

cdr3_aa: CAIRLTGDTEAFF
cdr3_nt: TGTGCCATCAGACTGACAGGGGACACTGAAGCTTTCTTT
j_call: TRBJ1-1
clone_size: -
cdr3_length: 13
v_call: TRBV10-3
d_call: TRBD1

cdr3_aa: CASSVLGEGLADEQFF
cdr3_nt: TGTGCCAGCAGCGTCCTGGGGGAGGGACTAGCAGATGAGCAGTTCTTC
j_call: TRBJ2-1
clone_size: many
cdr3_length: 16
v_call: TRBV9
d_call: TRBD2

cdr3_aa: CASSEYRGSNYGYTF
cdr3_nt: TGTGCCAGCAGCGAATACAGGGGGTCTAACTATGGCTACACCTTC
j_call: TRBJ1-2
clone_size: -
cdr3_length: 15
v_call: TRBV7-2
d_call: TRBD1

cdr3_aa: CASSIGTGYEQYF
cdr3_nt: TGTGCCAGTAGTATTGGGACAGGTTACGAGCAGTACTTC
j_call: TRBJ2-7
clone_size: medium-sized
cdr3_length: 13
v_call: TRBV19
d_call: TRBD1

cdr3_aa: CASSQGVLEADTQYF
cdr3_nt: TGCGCCAGCAGCCAAGGAGTCCTGGAGGCCGATACGCAGTATTTT
j_call: TRBJ2-3
clone_size: -
cdr3_length: 15
v_call: TRBV4-3
d_call: -

cdr3_aa: CASSLSGYTEAFF
cdr3_nt: TGTGCCAGCAGTTTATCGGGGTATACTGAAGCTTTCTTT
j_call: TRBJ1-1
clone_size: -
cdr3_length: 13
v_call: TRBV28
d_call: -

cdr3_aa: CAWSVAEETQYF
cdr3_nt: TGTGCCTGGAGTGTAGCCGAAGAGACCCAGTACTTC
j_call: TRBJ2-5
clone_size: many
cdr3_length: 12
v_call: TRBV30
d_call: -

cdr3_aa: CASSLALAGRYEQYF
cdr3_nt: TGTGCCAGCAGTTTAGCACTAGCGGGAAGGTACGAGCAGTACTTC
j_call: TRBJ2-7
clone_size: few
cdr3_length: 15
v_call: TRBV28
d_call: TRBD2

cdr3_aa: CASTRTDNEKLFF
cdr3_nt: TGTGCCAGCACCAGGACAGATAATGAAAAACTGTTTTTT
j_call: TRBJ1-4
clone_size: few
cdr3_length: 13
v_call: TRBV2
d_call: -

cdr3_aa: CASSLIGGQEYF
cdr3_nt: TGTGCCAGCAGTTTAATAGGTGGACAGGAATACTTC
j_call: TRBJ2-7
clone_size: -
cdr3_length: 12
v_call: TRBV27
d_call: TRBD1